Listed below are T cell receptor beta chains from one sample, sequenced in a study of blood T cell repertoires in COVID-19. Profiling relied on immunoSEQ multiplex PCR, and the TCRdb table lists in-frame clones only, not all of them. The sample has more than 300,000 clones; around 83% are singletons. Material: PBMCs or T cells enriched from blood (not recorded which). These TCRs come from a woman aged 45-59 years who had recovered from COVID-19. Each CDR3 is given with its conserved first and last residue. The D gene is left open where the match is weak. Expanded clones are given a class, and other clones once, few, many or no size at all.

cdr3_nt,cdr3_aa,v_call,cdr3_length,clone_size,j_call,d_call
TGCAGCGCCCGGACAGGGGACGATCAGCCCCAGCATTTT,CSARTGDDQPQHF,TRBV29-1,13,-,TRBJ1-5,TRBD1
TGTGCCAGCAGCCGTGACAGCCTAACTAACTATGGCTACACCTTC,CASSRDSLTNYGYTF,TRBV6-5,15,-,TRBJ1-2,-
TGTGCCAGCAGCTTGAGTCTAGCGACTTACAATGAGCAGTTCTTC,CASSLSLATYNEQFF,TRBV11-3,15,-,TRBJ2-1,-
TGCGCCAGCAGCCCCTTTTCCGGGGAGGGAAACAATGAGCAGTTCTTC,CASSPFSGEGNNEQFF,TRBV5-1,16,-,TRBJ2-1,TRBD2
TGTGCCTGGAGTGTACGTCAGGCAACCTCTGGAAACACCATATATTTT,CAWSVRQATSGNTIYF,TRBV30,16,-,TRBJ1-3,-
TGTGCCAGTAGCGGAGGACAGGGGGCGCTTGGAAACTATGGCTACACCTTC,CASSGGQGALGNYGYTF,TRBV19,17,-,TRBJ1-2,TRBD1
TGCGCCAGCAGCTTGACTGCGGGGACCCGCGGGCCCCAGCATTTT,CASSLTAGTRGPQHF,TRBV5-1,15,-,TRBJ1-5,-
TGTGCCAGTAGTATGGTCGGGGGTACCACTGAAGCTTTCTTT,CASSMVGGTTEAFF,TRBV19,14,-,TRBJ1-1,-
TGTGCCAGCAGTCCCTTCGGCGGGGTAAACACTGAAGCTTTCTTT,CASSPFGGVNTEAFF,TRBV3-1/TRBV3-2,15,few,TRBJ1-1,-
TGTGCCAGCAGTCCAGGGGCAACTAATGAAAAACTGTTTTTT,CASSPGATNEKLFF,TRBV2,14,once,TRBJ1-4,-
TGTGCCAGAAGCCCCGCCTGCGACAGCCCTGAGCAGTTCTTC,CARSPACDSPEQFF,TRBV5-3,14,-,TRBJ2-1,-
TGCGCCAGCAGCCAAGGGACAGCCCATTCAGATGGCTACACCTTC,CASSQGTAHSDGYTF,TRBV4-3,15,-,TRBJ1-2,-
TGTGCCAGCAGCGCCAGTAACGCGCCCGGGGAGACCCAGTACTTC,CASSASNAPGETQYF,TRBV7-9,15,-,TRBJ2-5,-
TGTGCCAGCCAAGCCTGGGGCCTTCGGGCTTTCTTT,CASQAWGLRAFF,TRBV2,12,-,TRBJ1-1,-
TGCGCCAGCAGCCAAGCTCGAACCAGGGTAGCGAACACTGAAGCTTTCTTT,CASSQARTRVANTEAFF,TRBV4-3,17,-,TRBJ1-1,-
TGTGCCAGCAGTTTTAGTGAAGTGAAACAGTTCTTC,CASSFSEVKQFF,TRBV12-3/TRBV12-4,12,-,TRBJ2-1,-
TGTGCCAGCAGCCCAAGGGACAGATCTGGCTACACCTTC,CASSPRDRSGYTF,TRBV5-4,13,-,TRBJ1-2,TRBD1
TGTGCCAGCAGCGAAGGACAGCTGAAAGCTTTCTTT,CASSEGQLKAFF,TRBV25-1,12,-,TRBJ1-1,-
TGTGCCATCAGTGAGACTAACCCAGCGGGCGAGCAGTACTTC,CAISETNPAGEQYF,TRBV10-3,14,-,TRBJ2-7,-
TGCAGCGTCGGAGAGACAGAGCCAGCCCACTTT,CSVGETEPAHF,TRBV29-1,11,few,TRBJ1-6,-
TGCGCCAGCAGCCAAGTTCCAGGGTCTGGAAACACCATATATTTT,CASSQVPGSGNTIYF,TRBV4-1,15,-,TRBJ1-3,-
TGCGCCAGCAGCCAAGAACCCGTCAGGGGAAATGAAAAACTGTTTTTT,CASSQEPVRGNEKLFF,TRBV4-1,16,-,TRBJ1-4,-